The present T cell receptor beta chain was sequenced within a study of blood T cell repertoires in COVID-19. For the study at large: PBMCs, B-cell-depleted T cells, or T cells provided the cDNA or gDNA that made up the material.

Enrolled through a virtual design, the participants were between roughly 18 and 95 years of age and came from 24 US areas. Authors' processing steps: Reference gene primer amplification yielded estimated nucleated cell counts. Clones were sequenced by immunoSEQ multiplex PCR, and TCRdb holds only the in-frame ones, with some missing. Clone size and the V and J calls come from that table; the DNA yielded D and trimming. This sample yields more than 300,000 clones, of which over 75% are seen a single time; about 4% belongs to the top ten. J was trimmed by 8 bases and V by 10 bases; bases with no gene match: 6. The germline V gene encodes CDR1 LNHDA and CDR2 SQIVND (reference sequence). The CDR3 extends over 12 amino acids. This clone was counted a few times.

The TCR sequence derives from a man aged 25-40 years who had recovered from COVID-19. This rearrangement joins TRBV19 to TRBJ1-5; 9 nucleotides agree with TRBD1. The sample taken for sequencing was PBMCs or T cells enriched from blood (not recorded which). CDR3 protein: CATEDRGEPQHF. DNA of the CDR3: TGTGCCACCGAGGACAGGGGAGAGCCCCAGCATTTT.